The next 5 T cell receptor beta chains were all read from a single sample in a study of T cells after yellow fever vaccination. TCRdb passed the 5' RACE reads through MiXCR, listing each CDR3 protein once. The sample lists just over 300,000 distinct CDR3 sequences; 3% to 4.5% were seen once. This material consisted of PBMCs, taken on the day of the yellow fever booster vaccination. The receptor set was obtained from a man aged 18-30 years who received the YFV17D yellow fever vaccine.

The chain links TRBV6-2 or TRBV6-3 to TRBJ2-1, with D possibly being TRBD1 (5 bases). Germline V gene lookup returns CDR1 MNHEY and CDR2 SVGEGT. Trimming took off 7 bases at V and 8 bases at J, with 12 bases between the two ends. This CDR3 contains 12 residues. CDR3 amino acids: CASTERGDEQFF. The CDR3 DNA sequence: TGTGCCAGCACCGAAAGGGGCGATGAGCAGTTCTTC.

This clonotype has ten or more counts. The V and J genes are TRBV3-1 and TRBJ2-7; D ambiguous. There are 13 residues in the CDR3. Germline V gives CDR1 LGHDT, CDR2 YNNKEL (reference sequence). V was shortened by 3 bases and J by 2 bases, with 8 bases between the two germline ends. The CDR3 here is CASSQSGAYEQYF. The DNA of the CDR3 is TGTGCCAGCAGCCAGAGTGGAGCCTACGAGCAGTACTTC.

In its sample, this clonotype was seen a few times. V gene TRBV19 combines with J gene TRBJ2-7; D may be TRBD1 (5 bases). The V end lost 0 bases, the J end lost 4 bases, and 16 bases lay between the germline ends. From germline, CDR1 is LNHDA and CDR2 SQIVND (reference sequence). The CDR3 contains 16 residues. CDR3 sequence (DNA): TGTGCCAGTAGTATAGATACAATACCACAGGAATACGAGCAGTACGTC. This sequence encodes CASSIDTIPQEYEQYV.

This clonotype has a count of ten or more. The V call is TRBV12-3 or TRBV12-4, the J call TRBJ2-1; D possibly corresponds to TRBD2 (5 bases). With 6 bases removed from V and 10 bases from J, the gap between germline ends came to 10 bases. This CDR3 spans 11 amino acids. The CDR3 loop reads CASSIGGEQFF. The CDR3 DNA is TGTGCCAGCAGCATCGGCGGGGAGCAGTTCTTC.

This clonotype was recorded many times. This CDR3 reads CASSEGTGMGDQPQHF. In DNA, the CDR3 is TGCGCCAGCAGCGAGGGGACAGGGATGGGGGATCAGCCCCAGCATTTT. The rearrangement uses TRBV5-1 and TRBJ1-5; 9 positions match TRBD1. Germline lookup yields CDR1 SGHRS and CDR2 YFSETQ. There are 16 residues in the CDR3. V shed 4 bases and J 5 bases; nucleotides not matched to a gene: 10.